The 24 T cell receptor beta chains in this list originate from one sample, sequenced in a study of blood T cell repertoires in COVID-19. This table comes from immunoSEQ multiplex PCR, and its TCRdb copy is limited to in-frame clones, with some not included. The sample gives about 480,000 clones, 75% to 90% of which show up once; 6.5% to 8.5% is in the top ten. The specimen sequenced was PBMCs or T cells enriched from blood (not recorded which). These receptors came from a woman aged 55-75 years who had recovered from COVID-19.

The CDR3 region is CASSSTGLSSYNEQFF. In DNA form, the CDR3 reads TGTGCCAGCAGCTCGACAGGGCTAAGCTCCTACAATGAGCAGTTCTTC. This chain uses TRBV7-9 with TRBJ2-1; 7 bases agree with TRBD1. V was clipped by 4 bases and J by 0 bases; unmatched bases: 6. The germline V gene has CDR1 SEHNR and CDR2 FQNEAQ (reference sequence). The CDR3 sequence is 16 residues long.

This clone was observed a handful of times. The chain joins TRBV2 to TRBJ2-7; 7 positions agree with TRBD1. Germline assignment: CDR1 SNHLY and CDR2 FYNNEI. V shed 1 base and J 7 bases; nucleotides not matched to a gene: 10. This CDR3 spans 15 amino acids. The CDR3 DNA sequence: TGTGCCAGCAGTGAAGTTAGAAGGGGGCGCCAGGAGCAGTACTTC. Protein sequence: CASSEVRRGRQEQYF. The full variable domain, completed using reference TRBV2 and TRBJ2-7, is EPEVTQTPSHQVTQMGQEVILRCVPISNHLYFYWYRQILGQKVEFLVSFYNNEISEKSEIFDDQFSVERPDGSNFTLKIRSTKLEDSAMYFCASSEVRRGRQEQYFGPGTRLTVT.

This clone came up once. The rearrangement links TRBV2 to TRBJ1-5; no definite D call. V lost 6 bases, J lost 4 bases, and 13 bases lay in between. The CDR3 runs to 14 residues. The V gene's germline CDR1 is SNHLY and CDR2 FYNNEI. The CDR3 loop is CASRRDLRNQPQHF. Written as DNA, the CDR3 is TGTGCCAGCAGGAGGGATCTACGGAATCAGCCCCAGCATTTT.

V usage is TRBV6-5 and J usage is TRBJ1-2, with TRBD1 matching 11 bases. J gave up 4 bases and V 10 bases, and 11 bases lay outside the gene matches. CDR3 size: 15 residues. Germline values: CDR1 MNHEY, CDR2 SVGAGI. The CDR3: CATGTGGTDTYGYTF. Here the CDR3 DNA reads TGTGCCACCGGGACAGGGGGTACCGATACCTATGGCTACACCTTC.

This chain joins TRBV2 and TRBJ2-1, with 7 bases fitting TRBD2. From germline, CDR1 is SNHLY and CDR2 FYNNEI. V was pared by 7 bases and J by 3 bases, with 9 bases of the junction left unmatched. This CDR3 has 15 amino acids. The chain's CDR3 is CASNTGGGLYNEQFF. CDR3 bases: TGTGCCAGCAACACTGGGGGGGGACTCTACAATGAGCAGTTCTTC.

The chain joins TRBV2 to TRBJ1-2; possible D gene TRBD1, 5 bases. Germline V CDR1 and CDR2: SNHLY, FYNNEI. The CDR3 length is 13 residues. Trimming removed 6 bases from V and 4 bases from J, with 12 bases in between. The CDR3 reads CASSRGGPYGYTF. The CDR3 nucleotides read TGTGCCAGCAGCCGGGGGGGACCCTATGGCTACACCTTC.

V usage is TRBV5-1 and J usage is TRBJ2-4, with 10 bases matching TRBD2. The CDR3 is 16 amino acids. V was clipped by 3 bases and J by 7 bases; unmatched bases: 10. The germline V gene encodes CDR1 SGHRS and CDR2 YFSETQ. CDR3 in amino acids: CASSSAGSGGANIQYF. The CDR3 DNA is TGCGCCAGCAGCTCTGCTGGGAGCGGGGGGGCCAACATTCAGTACTTC.

The chain uses TRBV9 and TRBJ1-4; D possibly corresponds to TRBD1 (5 bases). The CDR3 contains 15 residues. Between the trimmed V and J ends, which lost 0 bases and 5 bases, there was a span of 11 bases. CDR1 SGDLS and CDR2 YYNGEE come from the germline V gene. The CDR3 region has the DNA TGTGCCAGCAGCGTAGCAGGGTCAGGGAATGAAAAACTGTTTTTT. Its translation: CASSVAGSGNEKLFF.

V and J are TRBV7-9 and TRBJ1-3, with 10 bases that match TRBD1. V was pared by 10 bases and J by 4 bases, with 7 bases of the junction left unmatched. This CDR3 comprises 14 residues. The germline gives CDR1 SEHNR, CDR2 FQNEAQ (reference sequence). The CDR3 DNA follows: TGTGCCATCCCGGGACAGGGGATCGGAAACACCATATATTTT. Protein product: CAIPGQGIGNTIYF.

V usage is TRBV11-3 and J usage is TRBJ2-7; 9 bases match TRBD1. With V trimmed by 4 bases and J by 2 bases, 3 bases remained unmatched. The length of the CDR3 is 14 residues. CDR1 and CDR2 (germline): SGHNT, YENEEA. Here the CDR3 DNA reads TGTGCCAGCAGCTCGGGACAGGGCACCTACGAGCAGTACTTC. Protein product: CASSSGQGTYEQYF.

The chain carries TRBV6-4 and TRBJ1-1, with TRBD1 matching over 9 bases. The CDR3 extends over 15 amino acids. Per germline, CDR1 MRHNA and CDR2 SNTAGT. V shed 4 bases and J 4 bases; nucleotides not matched to a gene: 7. This CDR3 reads CASSAVGQGATEAFF. CDR3 DNA: TGTGCCAGCAGTGCCGTGGGACAGGGCGCCACTGAAGCTTTCTTT.

V gene TRBV19 combines with J gene TRBJ1-1; a weak D match, TRBD1 (5 bases). Germline-derived CDR1 and CDR2 are LNHDA and SQIVND (reference sequence). Trimming stripped 7 bases from V and 4 bases from J, with 19 bases between. The CDR3 spans 15 residues. CDR3: CASTMGPALGTEAFF. For the CDR3, the DNA is TGTGCCAGTACCATGGGGCCGGCCTTGGGCACTGAAGCTTTCTTT.

The J gene is TRBJ1-5, the V gene TRBV11-2; D is unresolved. Germline-derived CDR1 and CDR2 are SGHAT and FQNNGV. CDR3 length: 14 amino acids. V gave up 5 bases and J gave up 9 bases, with 17 bases separating them. CDR3: CASSRALTSGPQHF. In DNA, the CDR3 is TGTGCCAGCAGCAGGGCCCTTACCAGCGGGCCCCAGCATTTT.

The V call is TRBV29-1, the J call TRBJ1-4, with TRBD1 matching 7 bases. Per the germline V gene, CDR1 is SQVTM and CDR2 is ANQGSEA. The CDR3 covers 15 residues. V was clipped by 4 bases and J by 8 bases; unmatched bases: 13. CDR3 in DNA: TGCAGCGTTGTAGGAAGGGCAGGGGGTAAAGAAAAACTGTTTTTT. Its protein is CSVVGRAGGKEKLFF.

Only a few counts were recorded for this clone. The rearrangement uses TRBV7-9 and TRBJ1-1; D is unclear. Germline lookup yields CDR1 SEHNR and CDR2 FQNEAQ (reference sequence). V lost 5 bases and J lost 2, with 6 bases in between. CDR3 length: 12 amino acids. As DNA, the CDR3 is TGTGCCAGCAGCCAGGAAAACACTGAAGCTTTCTTT. Its protein is CASSQENTEAFF.

V usage is TRBV19 and J usage is TRBJ1-5, with a weak D call TRBD1 (5 bases). The CDR3 covers 15 residues. V was cut by 3 bases and J by 0 bases, with 9 bases left in between. Germline-derived CDR1 and CDR2 are LNHDA and SQIVND (reference sequence). The DNA for the CDR3 is TGTGCCAGTAGTATCCTGGACATTAGCAATCAGCCCCAGCATTTT. This gives the protein CASSILDISNQPQHF.

This clone was picked up a small number of times. This chain links TRBV27 with TRBJ2-7, with 9 bases fitting TRBD2. CDR1 is MNHEY and CDR2 is SMNVEV in the germline V gene (reference sequence). The CDR3 spans 19 residues. After removal of 2 bases from V and 2 bases from J, the junction contained 16 bases not matched to a gene. DNA of the CDR3: TGTGCCAGCAGTTTAACCCCCTGGCCTAGCGGGGTATCAACCTACGAGCAGTACGTC. Protein product: CASSLTPWPSGVSTYEQYV.

The chain uses TRBV5-1 and TRBJ1-2; D call uncertain. The CDR3 is 16 amino acids. Germline loops: CDR1 SGHRS, CDR2 YFSETQ. Trimming pared 0 bases from V and 6 bases from J, leaving 18 bases between. The CDR3 protein is CASSLVSGARSDGYTF. The CDR3 DNA reads as TGCGCCAGCAGCTTGGTTTCTGGCGCCCGGAGCGATGGCTACACCTTC.

This clone was observed a handful of times. This rearrangement joins TRBV10-1 to TRBJ2-7, with D tentatively TRBD1 (6 bases). The CDR3 consists of 13 residues. Germline V gives CDR1 WNHNN, CDR2 SYGVQD (reference sequence). V gave up 7 bases and J gave up 2 bases, with 12 bases separating them. CDR3 region: CASNRQVAYEQYV. DNA of the CDR3: TGCGCCAGCAACAGACAGGTGGCCTACGAGCAGTACGTC.

The chain couples TRBV2 to TRBJ1-2, with unresolved D. Germline V gene data show CDR1 as SNHLY and CDR2 as FYNNEI. V was trimmed by 5 bases and J by 7 bases, leaving 14 bases between them. The CDR3 consists of 13 residues. The DNA of the CDR3 is TGTGCCAGCAGTTCAGGACTGTGGAGTGGCTACACCTTC. Encoded protein: CASSSGLWSGYTF.

V and J are TRBV24-1 and TRBJ1-2; D perhaps matches TRBD1 (5 bases). Germline V CDR1 and CDR2: KGHDR, SFDVKD. V lost 7 bases and J lost 7, with 9 bases in between. The CDR3 totals 11 residues. This CDR3 is CATRGTGGYTF. For the CDR3, the DNA is TGTGCCACCAGAGGGACTGGTGGCTACACCTTC.

The V gene is TRBV2, the J gene TRBJ2-5; TRBD1 might be the D (6 bases). Trimming shortened V by 4 bases and J by 5 bases, and 17 bases separated the two germline ends. The CDR3 covers 15 residues. Germline V gene sequence: CDR1 SNHLY, CDR2 FYNNEI. The CDR3 loop is CASSVERQGTETQYF. CDR3 nucleotides: TGTGCCAGCAGTGTGGAAAGGCAGGGGACCGAGACCCAGTACTTC.

The chain carries TRBV11-2 and TRBJ2-5; D unresolved. The germline V gene has CDR1 SGHAT and CDR2 FQNNGV. V shed 1 base and J shed 7 bases, with 4 bases lying between them. This CDR3 is built from 11 residues. CDR3 nucleotides: TGTGCCAGCAGCTTAGCGGGGACCCAGTACTTC. This encodes CASSLAGTQYF.

J is TRBJ1-1 and V is TRBV5-1; maybe TRBD1 (5 bases). The V end was cut by 2 bases, the J end by 1 base, with 12 bases between. The CDR3 loop spans 15 amino acids. CDR1 and CDR2 (germline): SGHRS, YFSETQ. In DNA, the CDR3 is TGCGCCAGCAGCTTCGGGGGAGCGGGGAACACTGAAGCTTTCTTT. This encodes CASSFGGAGNTEAFF. Combining the CDR3 with reference TRBV5-1 and TRBJ1-1 gives the whole variable domain KAGVTQTPRYLIKTRGQQVTLSCSPISGHRSVSWYQQTPGQGLQFLFEYFSETQRNKGNFPGRFSGRQFSNSRSEMNVSTLELGDSALYLCASSFGGAGNTEAFFGQGTRLTVV.